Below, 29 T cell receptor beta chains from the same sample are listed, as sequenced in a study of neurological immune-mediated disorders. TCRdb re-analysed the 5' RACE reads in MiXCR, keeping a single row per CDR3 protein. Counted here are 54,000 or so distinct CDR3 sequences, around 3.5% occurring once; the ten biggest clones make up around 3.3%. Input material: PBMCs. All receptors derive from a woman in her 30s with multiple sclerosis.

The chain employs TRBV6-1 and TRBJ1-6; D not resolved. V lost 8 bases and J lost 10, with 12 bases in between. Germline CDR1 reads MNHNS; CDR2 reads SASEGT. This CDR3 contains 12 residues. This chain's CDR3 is CASLDGYSPLHF. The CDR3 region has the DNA TGTGCCAGCCTGGACGGATACTCACCCCTCCACTTT.

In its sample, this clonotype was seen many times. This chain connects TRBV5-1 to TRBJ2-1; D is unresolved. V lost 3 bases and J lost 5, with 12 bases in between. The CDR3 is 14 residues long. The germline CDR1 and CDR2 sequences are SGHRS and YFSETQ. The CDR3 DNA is TGCGCCAGCAGCTCAGAACGACCTCACAATGAGCAGTTCTTC. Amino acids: CASSSERPHNEQFF.

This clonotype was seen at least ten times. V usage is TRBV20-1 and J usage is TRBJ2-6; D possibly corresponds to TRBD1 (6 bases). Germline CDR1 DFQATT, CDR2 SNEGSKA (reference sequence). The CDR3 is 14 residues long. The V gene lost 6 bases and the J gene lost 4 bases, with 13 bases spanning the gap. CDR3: CSAETGSGANVLTF. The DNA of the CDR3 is TGCAGTGCGGAAACAGGGTCAGGGGCCAACGTCCTGACTTTC.

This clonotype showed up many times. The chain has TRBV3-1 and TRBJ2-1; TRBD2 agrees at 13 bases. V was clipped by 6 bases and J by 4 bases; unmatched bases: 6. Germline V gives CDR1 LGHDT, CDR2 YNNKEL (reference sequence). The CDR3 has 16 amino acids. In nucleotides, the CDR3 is TGTGCCAGCAGAAGCGGGACTAGCGGGGTTTACAATGAGCAGTTCTTC. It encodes CASRSGTSGVYNEQFF.

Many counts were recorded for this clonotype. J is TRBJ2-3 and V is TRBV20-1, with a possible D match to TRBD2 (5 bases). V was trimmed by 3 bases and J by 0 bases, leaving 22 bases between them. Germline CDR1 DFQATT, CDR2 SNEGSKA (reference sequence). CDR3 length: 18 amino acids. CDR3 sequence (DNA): TGCAGTGCTAGCGTCGGGGATTTAAGCGCTTATAGCACAGATACGCAGTATTTT. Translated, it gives CSASVGDLSAYSTDTQYF.

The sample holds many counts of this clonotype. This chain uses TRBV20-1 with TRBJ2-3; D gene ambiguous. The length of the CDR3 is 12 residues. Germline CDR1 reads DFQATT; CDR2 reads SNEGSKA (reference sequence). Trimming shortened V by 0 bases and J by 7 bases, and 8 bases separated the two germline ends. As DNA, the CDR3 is TGCAGTGCTAGAGATATCGGCCATACGCAGTATTTT. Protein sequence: CSARDIGHTQYF.

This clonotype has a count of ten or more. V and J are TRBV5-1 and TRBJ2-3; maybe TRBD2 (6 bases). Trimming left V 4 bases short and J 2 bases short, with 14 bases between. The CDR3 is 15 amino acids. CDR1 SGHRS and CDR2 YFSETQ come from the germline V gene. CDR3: CASSLVGLNTDTQYF. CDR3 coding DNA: TGCGCCAGCAGCCTCGTGGGACTCAACACAGATACGCAGTATTTT.

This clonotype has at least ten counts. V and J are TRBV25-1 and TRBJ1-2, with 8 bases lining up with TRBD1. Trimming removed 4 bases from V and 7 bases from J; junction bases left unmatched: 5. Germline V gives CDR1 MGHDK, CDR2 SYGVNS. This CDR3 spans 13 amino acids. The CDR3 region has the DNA TGTGCCAGCAGTGTATTGGACAGGGCTGGCTACACCTTC. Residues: CASSVLDRAGYTF.

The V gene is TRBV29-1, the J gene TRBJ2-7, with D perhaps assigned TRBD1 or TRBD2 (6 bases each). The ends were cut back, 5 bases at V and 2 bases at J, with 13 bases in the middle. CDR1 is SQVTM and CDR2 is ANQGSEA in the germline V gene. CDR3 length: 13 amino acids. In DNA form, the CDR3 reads TGCAGCGTTCCCGCGGGACAAGCCTACGAGCAGTACTTC. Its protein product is CSVPAGQAYEQYF.

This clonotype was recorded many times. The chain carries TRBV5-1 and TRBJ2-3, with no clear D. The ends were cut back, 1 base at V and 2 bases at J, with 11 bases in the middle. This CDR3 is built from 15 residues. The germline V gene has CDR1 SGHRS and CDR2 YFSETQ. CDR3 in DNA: TGCGCCAGCAGCTTGACTGGGGTAAACACAGATACGCAGTATTTT. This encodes CASSLTGVNTDTQYF. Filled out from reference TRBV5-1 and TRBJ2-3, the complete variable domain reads KAGVTQTPRYLIKTRGQQVTLSCSPISGHRSVSWYQQTPGQGLQFLFEYFSETQRNKGNFPGRFSGRQFSNSRSEMNVSTLELGDSALYLCASSLTGVNTDTQYFGPGTRLTVL.

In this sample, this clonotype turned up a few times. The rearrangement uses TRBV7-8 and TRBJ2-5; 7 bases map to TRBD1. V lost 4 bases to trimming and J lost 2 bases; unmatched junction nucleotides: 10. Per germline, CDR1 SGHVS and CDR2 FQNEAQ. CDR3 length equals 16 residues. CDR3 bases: TGTGCCAGCAGCTCTCGCCCCGGGACAGCACAAGAGACCCAGTACTTC. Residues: CASSSRPGTAQETQYF.

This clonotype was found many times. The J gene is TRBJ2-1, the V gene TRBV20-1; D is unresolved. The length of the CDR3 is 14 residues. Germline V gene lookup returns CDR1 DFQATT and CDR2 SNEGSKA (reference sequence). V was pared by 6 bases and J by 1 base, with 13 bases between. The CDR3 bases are TGCAGTGCGTCCCATTGGCGGTCCTACAATGAGCAGTTCTTC. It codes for CSASHWRSYNEQFF.

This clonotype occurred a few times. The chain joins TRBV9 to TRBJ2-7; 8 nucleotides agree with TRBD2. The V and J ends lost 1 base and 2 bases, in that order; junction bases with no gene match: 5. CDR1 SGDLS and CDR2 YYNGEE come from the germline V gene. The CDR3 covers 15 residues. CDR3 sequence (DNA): TGTGCCAGCAGCGTAAGCGGGAGTGAGACCTACGAGCAGTACTTC. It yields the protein CASSVSGSETYEQYF.

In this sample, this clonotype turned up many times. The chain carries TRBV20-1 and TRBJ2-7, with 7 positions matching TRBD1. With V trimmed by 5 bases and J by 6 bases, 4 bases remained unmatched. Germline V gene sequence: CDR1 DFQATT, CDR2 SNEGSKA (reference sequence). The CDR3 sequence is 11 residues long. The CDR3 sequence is CSARQGTEQYF. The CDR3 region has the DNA TGCAGTGCTCGACAGGGTACCGAGCAGTACTTC.

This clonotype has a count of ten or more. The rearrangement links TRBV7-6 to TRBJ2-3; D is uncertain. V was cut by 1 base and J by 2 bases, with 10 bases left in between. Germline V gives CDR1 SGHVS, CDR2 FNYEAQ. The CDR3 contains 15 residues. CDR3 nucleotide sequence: TGTGCCAGCAGCTTAGGACCCCTTTCCACAGATACGCAGTATTTT. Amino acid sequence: CASSLGPLSTDTQYF.

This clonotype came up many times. This CDR3 is CASSSLAGGQETQYF. Written as DNA, the CDR3 is TGTGCCAGCAGTTCACTAGCGGGGGGACAAGAGACCCAGTACTTC. This sequence joins TRBV7-9 and TRBJ2-5, with TRBD2 identical over 12 bases. J was trimmed by 2 bases and V by 6 bases; bases with no gene match: 4. The CDR3 extends over 15 amino acids. The V gene's germline CDR1 is SEHNR and CDR2 FQNEAQ (reference sequence).

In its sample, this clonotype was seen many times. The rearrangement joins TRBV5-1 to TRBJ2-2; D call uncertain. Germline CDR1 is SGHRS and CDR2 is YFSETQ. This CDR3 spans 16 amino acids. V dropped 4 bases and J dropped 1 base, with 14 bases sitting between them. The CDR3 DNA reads TGCGCCAGCAGCCCCCCGGGTTGGATGAACACCGGGGAGCTGTTTTTT. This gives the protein CASSPPGWMNTGELFF.

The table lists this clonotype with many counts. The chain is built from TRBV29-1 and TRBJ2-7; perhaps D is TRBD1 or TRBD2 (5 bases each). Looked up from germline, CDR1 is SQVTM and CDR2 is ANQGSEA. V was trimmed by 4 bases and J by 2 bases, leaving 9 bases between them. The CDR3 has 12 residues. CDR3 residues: CSVVGETYEQYF. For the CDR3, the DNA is TGCAGCGTTGTGGGGGAGACCTACGAGCAGTACTTC.

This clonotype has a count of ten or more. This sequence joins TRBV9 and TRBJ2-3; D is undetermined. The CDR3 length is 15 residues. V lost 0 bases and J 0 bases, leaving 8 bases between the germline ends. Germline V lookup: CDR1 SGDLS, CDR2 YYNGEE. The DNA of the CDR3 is TGTGCCAGCAGCGTAGCACTCGCTAGCACAGATACGCAGTATTTT. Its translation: CASSVALASTDTQYF. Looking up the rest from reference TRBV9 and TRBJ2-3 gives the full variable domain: DSGVTQTPKHLITATGQRVTLRCSPRSGDLSVYWYQQSLDQGLQFLIQYYNGEERAKGNILERFSAQQFPDLHSELNLSSLELGDSALYFCASSVALASTDTQYFGPGTRLTVL.

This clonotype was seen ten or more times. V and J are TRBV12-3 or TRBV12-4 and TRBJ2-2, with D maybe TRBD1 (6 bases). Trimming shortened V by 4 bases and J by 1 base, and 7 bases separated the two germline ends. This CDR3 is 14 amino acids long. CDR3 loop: CASSWGRNTGELFF. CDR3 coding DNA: TGTGCCAGCAGTTGGGGGCGGAACACCGGGGAGCTGTTTTTT.

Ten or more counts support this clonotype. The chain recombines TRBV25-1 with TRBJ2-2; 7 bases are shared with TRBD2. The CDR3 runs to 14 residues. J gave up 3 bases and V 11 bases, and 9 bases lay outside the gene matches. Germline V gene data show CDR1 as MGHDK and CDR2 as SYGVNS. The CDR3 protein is CAAKVAGDTGELFF. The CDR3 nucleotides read TGTGCCGCCAAAGTAGCGGGTGACACCGGGGAGCTGTTTTTT.

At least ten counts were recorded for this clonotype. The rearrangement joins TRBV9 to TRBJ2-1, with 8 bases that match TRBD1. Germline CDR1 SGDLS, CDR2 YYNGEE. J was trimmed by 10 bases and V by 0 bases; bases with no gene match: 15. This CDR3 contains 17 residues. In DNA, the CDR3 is TGTGCCAGCAGCGTAGAGGTGAGGACAGGGACAATGGTGGAGCAGTTCTTC. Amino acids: CASSVEVRTGTMVEQFF. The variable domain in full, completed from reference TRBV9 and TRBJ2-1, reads DSGVTQTPKHLITATGQRVTLRCSPRSGDLSVYWYQQSLDQGLQFLIQYYNGEERAKGNILERFSAQQFPDLHSELNLSSLELGDSALYFCASSVEVRTGTMVEQFFGPGTRLTVL.

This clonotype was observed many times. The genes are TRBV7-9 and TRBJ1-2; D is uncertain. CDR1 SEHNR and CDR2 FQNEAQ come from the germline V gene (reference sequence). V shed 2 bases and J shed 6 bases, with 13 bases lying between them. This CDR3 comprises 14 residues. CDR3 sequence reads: CASSLTRDGNGYTF. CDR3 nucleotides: TGTGCCAGCAGCTTAACGAGGGATGGAAATGGCTACACCTTC.

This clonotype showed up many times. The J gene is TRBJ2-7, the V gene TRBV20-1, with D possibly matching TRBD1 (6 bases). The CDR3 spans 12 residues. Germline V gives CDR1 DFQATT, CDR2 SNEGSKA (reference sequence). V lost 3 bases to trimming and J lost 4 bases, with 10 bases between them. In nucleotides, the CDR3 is TGCAGTGCTAGGGGAGACAGGTACGAGCAGTACTTC. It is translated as CSARGDRYEQYF.

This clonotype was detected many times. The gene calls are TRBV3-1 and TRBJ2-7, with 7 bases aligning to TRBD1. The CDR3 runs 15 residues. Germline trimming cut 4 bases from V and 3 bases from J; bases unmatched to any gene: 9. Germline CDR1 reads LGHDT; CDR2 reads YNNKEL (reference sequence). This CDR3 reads CASSPGQSLGYEQYF. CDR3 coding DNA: TGTGCCAGCAGCCCGGGACAGTCTCTCGGCTACGAGCAGTACTTC.

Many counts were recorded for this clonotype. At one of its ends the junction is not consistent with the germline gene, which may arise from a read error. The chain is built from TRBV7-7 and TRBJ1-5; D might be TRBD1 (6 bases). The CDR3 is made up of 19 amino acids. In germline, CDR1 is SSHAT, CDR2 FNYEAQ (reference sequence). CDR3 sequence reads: CASSFRPGDQAGRNQPQHF. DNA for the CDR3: TGTGCTAGCAGCTTTCGGCCAGGGGACCAGGCGGGGCGGAATCAGCCCCAGCATTTT.

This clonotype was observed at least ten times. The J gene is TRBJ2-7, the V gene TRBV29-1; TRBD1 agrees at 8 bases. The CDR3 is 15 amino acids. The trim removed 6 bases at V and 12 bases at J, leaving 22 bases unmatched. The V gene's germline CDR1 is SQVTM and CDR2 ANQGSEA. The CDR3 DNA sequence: TGCAGCGTCCGGGGTGGCGGACAGGGCGCCGGTGGGCTGTACTTC. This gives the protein CSVRGGGQGAGGLYF.

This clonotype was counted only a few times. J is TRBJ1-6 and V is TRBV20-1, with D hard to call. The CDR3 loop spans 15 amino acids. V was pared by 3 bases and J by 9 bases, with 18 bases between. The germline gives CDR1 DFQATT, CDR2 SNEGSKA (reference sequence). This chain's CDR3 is CSASQGGRSLSPLHF. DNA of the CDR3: TGCAGTGCTAGTCAAGGAGGGAGGTCCCTTTCACCCCTCCACTTT.

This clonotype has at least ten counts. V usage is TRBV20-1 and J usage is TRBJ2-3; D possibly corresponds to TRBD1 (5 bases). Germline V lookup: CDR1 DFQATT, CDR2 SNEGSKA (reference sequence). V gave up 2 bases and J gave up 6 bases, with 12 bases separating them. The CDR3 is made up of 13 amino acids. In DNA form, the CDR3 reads TGCAGTGCTAGATTTGGGGCGGAGGATACGCAGTATTTT. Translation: CSARFGAEDTQYF.